This T cell receptor (beta chain) is drawn from a study of neurological immune-mediated disorders. V shed 5 bases, J shed 3 bases, and the junction held 10 bases outside the gene matches. The CDR3 is 18 amino acids. This clonotype showed up many times. TCRdb called the 5' RACE reads again in MiXCR, with one record for every CDR3 protein. The sample lists tens of thousands of distinct CDR3 sequences; roughly 13% were seen once. The TCR comes from a female donor in good health. This chain uses TRBV12-3 or TRBV12-4 with TRBJ2-1; 13 positions agree with TRBD2. The sample comprised PBMCs. The CDR3 nucleotides read TGTGCCAGCAGTCCACCGACTAGCGGGAGGTCTTTCTACAATGAGCAGTTCTTC. Amino acid sequence: CASSPPTSGRSFYNEQFF.